This T cell receptor (beta chain) stems from a study of CD8 T cells in ankylosing spondylitis. V shed 8 bases and J 6 bases; nucleotides not matched to a gene: 5. The CDR3 sequence is 11 residues long. Germline-derived CDR1 and CDR2 are SQVTM and ANQGSEA. MiXCR was run by TCRdb on the 5' RACE reads, yielding one entry per CDR3 protein. This table holds about 240,000 distinct CDR3 sequences, around 25% found once. Sequencing was carried out using blood, either unsorted or a sorted T cell fraction (not recorded which). The V and J genes are TRBV29-1 and TRBJ1-2, with 8 bases fitting TRBD1. This TCR came from a male donor with ankylosing spondylitis or in good health (not recorded which). CDR3 in amino acids: CSTMDRDGYTF. The CDR3 DNA reads as TGCAGCACGATGGACAGGGATGGCTACACCTTC.